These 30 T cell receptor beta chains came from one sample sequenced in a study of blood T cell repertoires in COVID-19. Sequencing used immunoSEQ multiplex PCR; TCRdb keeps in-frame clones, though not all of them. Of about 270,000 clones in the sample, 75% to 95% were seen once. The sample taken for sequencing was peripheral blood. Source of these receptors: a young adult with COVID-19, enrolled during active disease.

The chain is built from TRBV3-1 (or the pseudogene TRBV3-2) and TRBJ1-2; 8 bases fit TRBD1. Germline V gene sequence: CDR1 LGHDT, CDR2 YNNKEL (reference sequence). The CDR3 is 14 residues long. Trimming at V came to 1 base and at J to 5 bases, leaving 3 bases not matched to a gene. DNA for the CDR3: TGTGCCAGCAGCCAAGCGACAGGGGTTTATGGCTACACCTTC. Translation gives CASSQATGVYGYTF.

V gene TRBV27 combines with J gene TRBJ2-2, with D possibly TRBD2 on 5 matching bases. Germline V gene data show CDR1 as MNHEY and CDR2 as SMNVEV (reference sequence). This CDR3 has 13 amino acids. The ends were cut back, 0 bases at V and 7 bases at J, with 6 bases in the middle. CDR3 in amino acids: CASSLSRVGELFF. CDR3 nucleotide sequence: TGTGCCAGCAGTTTATCGAGGGTCGGGGAGCTGTTTTTT.

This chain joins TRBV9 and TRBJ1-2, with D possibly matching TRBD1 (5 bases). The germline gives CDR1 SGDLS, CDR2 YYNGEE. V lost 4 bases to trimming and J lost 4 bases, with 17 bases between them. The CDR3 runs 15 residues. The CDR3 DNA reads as TGTGCCAGCAGCTCCGGATTGGGGCGGGGCTATGGCTACACCTTC. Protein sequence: CASSSGLGRGYGYTF.

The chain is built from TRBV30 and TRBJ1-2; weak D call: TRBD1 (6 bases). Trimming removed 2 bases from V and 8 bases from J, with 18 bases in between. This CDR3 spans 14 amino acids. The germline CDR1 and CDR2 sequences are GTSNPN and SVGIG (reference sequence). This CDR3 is CAWSRGTYPDGYTF. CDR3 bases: TGTGCCTGGAGTCGAGGGACATATCCAGACGGCTACACCTTC.

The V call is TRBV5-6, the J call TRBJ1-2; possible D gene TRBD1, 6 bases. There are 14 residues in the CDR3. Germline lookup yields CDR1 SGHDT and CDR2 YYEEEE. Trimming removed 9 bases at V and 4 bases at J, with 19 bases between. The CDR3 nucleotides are TGTGCCACCGTAAACAGGGCTGGGATCTATGGCTACACCTTC. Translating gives CATVNRAGIYGYTF.

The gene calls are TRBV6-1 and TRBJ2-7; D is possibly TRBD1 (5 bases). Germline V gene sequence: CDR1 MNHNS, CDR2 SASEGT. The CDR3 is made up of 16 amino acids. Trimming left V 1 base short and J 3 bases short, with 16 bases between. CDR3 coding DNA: TGTGCCAGCAGTGAAGTCTTTAGGTCTAGGGGCTACGAGCAGTACTTC. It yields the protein CASSEVFRSRGYEQYF.

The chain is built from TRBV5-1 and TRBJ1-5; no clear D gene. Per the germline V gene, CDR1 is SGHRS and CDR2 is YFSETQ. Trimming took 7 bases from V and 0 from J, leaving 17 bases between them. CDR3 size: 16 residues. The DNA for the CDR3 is TGCGCCAGCCTTTTTAGTGTGCCCAATAGCAATCAGCCCCAGCATTTT. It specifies CASLFSVPNSNQPQHF.

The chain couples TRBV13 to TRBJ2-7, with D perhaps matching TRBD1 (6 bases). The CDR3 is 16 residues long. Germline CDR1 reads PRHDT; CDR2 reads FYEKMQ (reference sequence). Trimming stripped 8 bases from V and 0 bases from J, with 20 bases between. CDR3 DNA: TGTGCCAGCTGCTCGTTCGAGGGGGAGAGCTCCTACGAGCAGTACTTC. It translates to CASCSFEGESSYEQYF.

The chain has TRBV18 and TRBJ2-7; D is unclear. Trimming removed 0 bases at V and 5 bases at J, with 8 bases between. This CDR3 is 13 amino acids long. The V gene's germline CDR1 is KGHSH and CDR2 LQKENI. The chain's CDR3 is CASSPPTSHEQYF. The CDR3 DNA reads TGTGCCAGCTCACCACCGACTTCCCACGAGCAGTACTTC. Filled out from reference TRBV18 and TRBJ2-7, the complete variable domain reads NAGVMQNPRHLVRRRGQEARLRCSPMKGHSHVYWYRQLPEEGLKFMVYLQKENIIDESGMPKERFSAEFPKEGPSILRIQQVVRGDSAAYFCASSPPTSHEQYFGPGTRLTVT.

CDR3 protein: CASSYTAGNTDTQYF. The CDR3 DNA sequence: TGTGCCAGCAGCTACACGGCGGGGAACACAGATACGCAGTATTTT. The V call is TRBV7-9, the J call TRBJ2-3; possible D gene TRBD2, 6 bases. The V end lost 4 bases, the J end lost 2 bases, and 13 bases lay between the germline ends. Germline V gene sequence: CDR1 SEHNR, CDR2 FQNEAQ (reference sequence). The CDR3 runs to 15 residues.

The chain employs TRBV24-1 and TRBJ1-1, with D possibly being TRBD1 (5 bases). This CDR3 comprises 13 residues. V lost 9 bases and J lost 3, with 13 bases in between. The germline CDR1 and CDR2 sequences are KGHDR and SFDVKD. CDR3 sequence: CATSGGLHTEAFF. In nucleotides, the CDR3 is TGTGCCACCTCGGGGGGTCTCCACACTGAAGCTTTCTTT.

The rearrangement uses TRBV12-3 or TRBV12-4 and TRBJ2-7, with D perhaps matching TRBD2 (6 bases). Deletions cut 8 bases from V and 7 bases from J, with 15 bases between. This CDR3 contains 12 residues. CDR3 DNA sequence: TGTGCCAGCGGGACTTATCGGGCGGAGCAGTACTTC. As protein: CASGTYRAEQYF.

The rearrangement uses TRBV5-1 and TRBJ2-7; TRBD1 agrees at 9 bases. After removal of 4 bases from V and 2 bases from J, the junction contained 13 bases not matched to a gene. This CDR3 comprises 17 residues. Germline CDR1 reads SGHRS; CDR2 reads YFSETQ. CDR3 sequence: CASSPGQGRTSTYEQYF. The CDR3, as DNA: TGCGCCAGCAGCCCGGGACAGGGAAGGACTTCCACCTACGAGCAGTACTTC.

CDR3 coding DNA: TGTGCCATCAAAGCCGGGACAAATTACAATGAGCAGTTCTTC. It is translated as CAIKAGTNYNEQFF. The rearrangement joins TRBV10-3 to TRBJ2-1, with D possibly being TRBD1 (6 bases). V dropped 7 bases and J dropped 4 bases, with 14 bases sitting between them. CDR1 and CDR2 from the germline V gene are ENHRY and SYGVKD. This CDR3 comprises 14 residues.

The CDR3 protein is CATQGTDNSPLHF. The CDR3 DNA follows: TGTGCCACCCAGGGGACGGATAATTCACCCCTCCACTTT. V and J are TRBV19 and TRBJ1-6; D perhaps matches TRBD1 (6 bases). Trimming removed 10 bases at V and 5 bases at J, with 12 bases between. CDR3 size: 13 residues. Germline V gene sequence: CDR1 LNHDA, CDR2 SQIVND (reference sequence).

The CDR3 coding sequence is TGTGCCAGCAGCCAAAGTCCCCACGGGGTCACTGAAGCTTTCTTT. Amino acids: CASSQSPHGVTEAFF. The chain recombines TRBV3-1 (or the pseudogene TRBV3-2) with TRBJ1-1; D call uncertain. CDR1 is LGHDT and CDR2 is YNNKEL in the germline V gene (reference sequence). The germline V and J ends were trimmed by 2 bases and 4 bases, with 14 bases remaining between them. The CDR3 loop spans 15 amino acids.

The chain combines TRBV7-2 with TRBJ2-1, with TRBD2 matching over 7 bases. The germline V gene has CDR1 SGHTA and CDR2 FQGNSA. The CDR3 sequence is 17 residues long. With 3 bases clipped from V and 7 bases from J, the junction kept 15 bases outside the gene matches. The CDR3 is CASSFLELAVLRNEQFF. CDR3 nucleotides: TGTGCCAGCAGCTTCCTTGAGCTAGCGGTCCTTAGAAATGAGCAGTTCTTC.

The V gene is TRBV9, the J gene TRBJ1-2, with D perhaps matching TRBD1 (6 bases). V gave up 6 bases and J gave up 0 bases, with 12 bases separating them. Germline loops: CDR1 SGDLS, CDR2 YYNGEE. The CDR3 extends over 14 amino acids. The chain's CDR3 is CASTRTVTNYGYTF. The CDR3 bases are TGTGCCAGCACCCGGACAGTTACTAACTATGGCTACACCTTC.

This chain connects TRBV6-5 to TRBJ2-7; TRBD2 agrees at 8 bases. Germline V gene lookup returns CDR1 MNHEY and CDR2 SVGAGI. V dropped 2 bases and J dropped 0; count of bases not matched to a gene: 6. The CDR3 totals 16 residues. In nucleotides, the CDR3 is TGTGCCAGCAGTTACGGGAGTAGCGGGAACTCCTACGAGCAGTACTTC. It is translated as CASSYGSSGNSYEQYF.

The CDR3 spells CASSPFDGDSGANVLTF. DNA for the CDR3: TGCGCCAGCAGCCCATTCGACGGGGACTCTGGGGCCAACGTCCTGACTTTC. The genes are TRBV5-1 and TRBJ2-6; possible D gene TRBD2, 5 bases. Germline V lookup: CDR1 SGHRS, CDR2 YFSETQ. The CDR3 length is 17 residues. Trimming took 4 bases from V and 0 from J, leaving 14 bases between them. Supplemented by reference TRBV5-1 and TRBJ2-6, the full variable domain reads KAGVTQTPRYLIKTRGQQVTLSCSPISGHRSVSWYQQTPGQGLQFLFEYFSETQRNKGNFPGRFSGRQFSNSRSEMNVSTLELGDSALYLCASSPFDGDSGANVLTFGAGSRLTVL.

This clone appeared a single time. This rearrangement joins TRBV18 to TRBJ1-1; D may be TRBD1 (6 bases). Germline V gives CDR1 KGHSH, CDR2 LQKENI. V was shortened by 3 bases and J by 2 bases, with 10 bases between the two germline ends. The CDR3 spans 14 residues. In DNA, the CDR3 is TGTGCCAGCTCACCTCGACAGGATAACACTGAAGCTTTCTTT. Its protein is CASSPRQDNTEAFF.

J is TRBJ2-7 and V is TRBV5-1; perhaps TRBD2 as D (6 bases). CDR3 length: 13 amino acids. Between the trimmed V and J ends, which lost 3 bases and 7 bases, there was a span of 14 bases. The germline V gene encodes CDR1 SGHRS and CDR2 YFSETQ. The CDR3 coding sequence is TGCGCCAGCAGCTCGGAGGGCCCCTTGGAGCAGTACTTC. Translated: CASSSEGPLEQYF.

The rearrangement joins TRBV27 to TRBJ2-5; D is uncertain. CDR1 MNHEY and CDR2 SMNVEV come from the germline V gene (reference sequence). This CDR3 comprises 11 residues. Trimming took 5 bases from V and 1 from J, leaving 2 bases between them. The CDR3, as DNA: TGTGCCAGCAGTCTCCAAGAGACCCAGTACTTC. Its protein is CASSLQETQYF.

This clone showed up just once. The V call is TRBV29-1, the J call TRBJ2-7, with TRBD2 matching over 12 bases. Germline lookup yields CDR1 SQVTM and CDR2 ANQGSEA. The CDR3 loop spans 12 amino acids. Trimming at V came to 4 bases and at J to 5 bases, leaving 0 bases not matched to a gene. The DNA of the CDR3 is TGCAGCGTTGGACTAGCGGGGGACGAGCAGTACTTC. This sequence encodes CSVGLAGDEQYF.

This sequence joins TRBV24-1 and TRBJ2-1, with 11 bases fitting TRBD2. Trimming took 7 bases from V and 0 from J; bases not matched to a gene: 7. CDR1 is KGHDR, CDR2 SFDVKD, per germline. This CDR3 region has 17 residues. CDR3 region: CATSSTSGTSSYNEQFF. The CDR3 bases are TGTGCCACCAGCTCGACTAGCGGGACGAGCTCCTACAATGAGCAGTTCTTC.

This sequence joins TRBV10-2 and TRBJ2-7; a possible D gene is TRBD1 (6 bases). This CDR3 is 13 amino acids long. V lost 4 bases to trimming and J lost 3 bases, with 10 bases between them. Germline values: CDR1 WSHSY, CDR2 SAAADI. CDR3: CASSVGQIYEQYF. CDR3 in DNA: TGCGCCAGCAGTGTCGGACAGATCTACGAGCAGTACTTC.

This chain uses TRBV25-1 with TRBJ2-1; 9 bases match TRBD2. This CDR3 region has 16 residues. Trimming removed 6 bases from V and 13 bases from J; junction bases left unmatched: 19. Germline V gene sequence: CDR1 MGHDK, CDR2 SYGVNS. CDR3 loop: CASSAGGSGSLPNQFF. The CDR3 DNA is TGTGCCAGCAGCGCGGGGGGGAGCGGGTCCTTGCCGAATCAGTTCTTC.

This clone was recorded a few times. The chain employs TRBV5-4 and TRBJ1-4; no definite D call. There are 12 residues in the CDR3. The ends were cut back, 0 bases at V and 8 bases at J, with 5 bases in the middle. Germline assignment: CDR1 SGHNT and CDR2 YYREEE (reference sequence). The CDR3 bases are TGTGCCAGCAGCTTGGTCGGGGAAAAACTGTTTTTT. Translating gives CASSLVGEKLFF. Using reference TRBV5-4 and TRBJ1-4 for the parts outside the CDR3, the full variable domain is ETGVTQSPTHLIKTRGQQVTLRCSSQSGHNTVSWYQQALGQGPQFIFQYYREEENGRGNFPPRFSGLQFPNYSSELNVNALELDDSALYLCASSLVGEKLFFGSGTQLSVL.

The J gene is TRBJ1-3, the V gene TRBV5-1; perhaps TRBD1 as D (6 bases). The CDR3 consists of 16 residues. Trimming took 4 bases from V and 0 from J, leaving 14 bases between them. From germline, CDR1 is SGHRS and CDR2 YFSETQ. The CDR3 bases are TGCGCCAGCAGCCGACCCGCGGACAGCTCTGGAAACACCATATATTTT. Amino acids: CASSRPADSSGNTIYF.

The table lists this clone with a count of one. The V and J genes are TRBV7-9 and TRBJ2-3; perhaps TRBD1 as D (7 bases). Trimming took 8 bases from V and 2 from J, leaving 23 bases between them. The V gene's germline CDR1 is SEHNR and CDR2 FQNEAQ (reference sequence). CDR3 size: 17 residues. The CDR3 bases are TGTGCCAGCGGAACCTTATTGGAGGGGGCAGCCACAGATACGCAGTATTTT. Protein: CASGTLLEGAATDTQYF.